Following are 16 T cell receptor beta chains from one sample sequenced in a study of blood T cells in healthy people across ages. The use of a sample-barcoded 5' primer and a J-beta primer mix characterized a second PCR of about 6 to 11 cycles. A single record per CDR3 protein comes from TCRdb applying MiXCR to the 5' RACE reads. The table includes approximately 400,000 distinct CDR3 sequences, roughly half detected once. The sample was blood. These receptors were collected from a man aged 60-69 years in good health.

The rearrangement links TRBV12-3 or TRBV12-4 to TRBJ2-3, with no clear D. Deletions cut 1 base from V and 6 bases from J, with 11 bases between. CDR3 length: 14 amino acids. The CDR3 coding sequence is TGTGCCAGCAGTTTAGAAGAGACATATGATACGCAGTATTTT. It yields the protein CASSLEETYDTQYF.

In this sample, this clonotype turned up a few times. The chain carries TRBV29-1 and TRBJ1-2; 11 bases match TRBD1. The trim removed 7 bases at V and 2 bases at J, leaving 3 bases unmatched. CDR1 and CDR2 from the germline V gene are SQVTM and ANQGSEA. The CDR3 runs to 13 residues. The CDR3 protein is CSGTGGANYGYTF. For the CDR3, the DNA is TGCAGCGGGACAGGGGGCGCGAACTATGGCTACACCTTC. The full variable domain, completed using reference TRBV29-1 and TRBJ1-2, is SAVISQKPSRDICQRGTSLTIQCQVDSQVTMMFWYRQQPGQSLTLIATANQGSEATYESGFVIDKFPISRPNLTFSTLTVSNMSPEDSSIYLCSGTGGANYGYTFGSGTRLTVV.

This clonotype has ten or more counts. V gene TRBV27 combines with J gene TRBJ2-7; D not certain. The CDR3 is 14 amino acids. The V and J ends lost 6 bases and 3 bases respectively, with 15 bases between them. In germline, CDR1 is MNHEY, CDR2 SMNVEV (reference sequence). The CDR3 loop reads CASSPQVLHYEQYF. DNA for the CDR3: TGTGCCAGCAGCCCACAAGTACTCCACTACGAGCAGTACTTC.

With regard to this clonotype: Mismatch with germline at one junction end may stem from a read error. This chain links TRBV12-3 or TRBV12-4 with TRBJ2-1; D gene unclear. This CDR3 is built from 13 residues. The CDR3 is CASNRVSYNQQFF. The CDR3 DNA reads as TGTGCCAGCAACAGAGTTTCTTACAATCAGCAGTTCTTC.

J is TRBJ1-5 and V is TRBV6-2 or TRBV6-3; the D gene is possibly TRBD1 (5 bases). Germline V lookup: CDR1 MNHEY, CDR2 SVGEGT. Trimming shortened V by 6 bases and J by 4 bases, and 16 bases separated the two germline ends. The CDR3 covers 15 residues. The CDR3 nucleotides read TGTGCCAGCAGCTCCATGAGAGGGGCAAATCAGCCCCAGCATTTT. It is translated as CASSSMRGANQPQHF.

The J gene is TRBJ2-3, the V gene TRBV7-6, with D possibly TRBD2 on 5 matching bases. CDR3 size: 15 residues. Germline V lookup: CDR1 SGHVS, CDR2 FNYEAQ. V was trimmed by 2 bases and J by 3 bases, leaving 12 bases between them. The CDR3 spells CASSLTGSITDTQYF. The CDR3 DNA reads TGTGCCAGCAGCTTAACGGGGTCGATTACAGATACGCAGTATTTT. Looking up the rest from reference TRBV7-6 and TRBJ2-3 gives the full variable domain: GAGVSQSPRYKVTKRGQDVALRCDPISGHVSLYWYRQALGQGPEFLTYFNYEAQQDKSGLPNDRFSAERPEGSISTLTIQRTEQRDSAMYRCASSLTGSITDTQYFGPGTRLTVL.

The V gene is TRBV27, the J gene TRBJ2-1; D possibly corresponds to TRBD1 (6 bases). Trimming removed 7 bases from V and 4 bases from J, with 20 bases in between. Germline-derived CDR1 and CDR2 are MNHEY and SMNVEV (reference sequence). The CDR3 consists of 16 residues. The DNA of the CDR3 is TGTGCCAGCACCCTGAACGGTGGGGGACAATACAATGAGCAGTTCTTC. Translation gives CASTLNGGGQYNEQFF.

The chain has TRBV20-1 and TRBJ1-6; D is unresolved. This CDR3 has 15 residues. Germline CDR1 is DFQATT and CDR2 is SNEGSKA (reference sequence). V lost 1 base and J lost 6, with 13 bases in between. The CDR3 reads CSARGEGQINSPLHF. DNA of the CDR3: TGCAGTGCTAGAGGGGAAGGCCAGATTAATTCACCCCTCCACTTT.

This chain joins TRBV20-1 and TRBJ2-3; D call uncertain. CDR1 and CDR2 (germline): DFQATT, SNEGSKA (reference sequence). CDR3 length: 12 amino acids. V was trimmed by 1 base and J by 4 bases, leaving 6 bases between them. The CDR3 nucleotides read TGCAGTGCTAGAGTGCACCCAGATACGCAGTATTTT. Its protein is CSARVHPDTQYF.

The chain links TRBV6-2 or TRBV6-3 to TRBJ2-4, with 7 bases matching TRBD1. Near its end, the DNA agrees better with TRBJ2-7, so the J call may be wrong. The CDR3 is made up of 14 amino acids. The germline CDR1 and CDR2 sequences are MNHEY and SVGEGT. DNA of the CDR3: TGTGCCAGCAGTCCCAGGACAGGAACCCACGAGCAGTACTTC. Translation gives CASSPRTGTHEQYF.

V usage is TRBV12-3 or TRBV12-4 and J usage is TRBJ1-5; D possibly corresponds to TRBD1 (5 bases). The CDR3 is 12 amino acids. Trimming pared 8 bases from V and 7 bases from J, leaving 12 bases between. CDR3 DNA: TGTGCCAGCTCTTCAGGGTACCAGCCCCAGCATTTT. Amino acids: CASSSGYQPQHF.

The sample holds one count of this clonotype. A single base separates this from a much larger clone, so it may be a read error. This chain uses TRBV7-2 with TRBJ2-3; D unresolved. Germline values: CDR1 SGHTA, CDR2 FQGNSA. The CDR3 covers 15 residues. The CDR3 DNA reads TGTGCCAGCAGCTTAAATGCGTTGAGCACAGATACGCGGTATTTT. As protein: CASSLNALSTDTRYF.

This clonotype was counted only a few times. The chain employs TRBV11-2 and TRBJ2-7, with TRBD2 identical over 7 bases. V gave up 1 base and J gave up 7 bases; unmatched junction bases: 4. The germline CDR1 and CDR2 sequences are SGHAT and FQNNGV. This CDR3 comprises 13 residues. Written as DNA, the CDR3 is TGTGCCAGCAGCTTAGTATGGGGGGGAGAGCAGTACTTC. It translates to CASSLVWGGEQYF.

Concerning this clonotype: A read error may be the cause here, since a much bigger clone is one base away. The rearrangement uses TRBV7-9 and TRBJ2-5; unclear D gene. The V gene lost 5 bases and the J gene lost 11 bases, with 24 bases spanning the gap. The V gene's germline CDR1 is SEHNR and CDR2 FQNEAQ (reference sequence). The CDR3 is 15 residues long. The CDR3, as DNA: TGTGCCAGCAGCCGAAGGGCGCCAACTTACAATGAGCAGTACTTC. Its translation: CASSRRAPTYNEQYF.

V and J are TRBV20-1 and TRBJ1-2; TRBD1 is a possible D gene (5 bases). This CDR3 contains 15 residues. In germline, CDR1 is DFQATT, CDR2 SNEGSKA (reference sequence). With 3 bases removed from V and 5 bases from J, the gap between germline ends came to 19 bases. The CDR3 spells CSARGQAQASYGYTF. The CDR3 DNA follows: TGCAGTGCTAGGGGGCAGGCCCAAGCTTCGTATGGCTACACCTTC.

This clonotype was seen a handful of times. The chain uses TRBV18 and TRBJ2-1, with 8 bases fitting TRBD1. This CDR3 spans 15 amino acids. Losses at the gene ends were 6 bases for V and 0 bases for J; bases not matched to a gene: 4. Germline V gives CDR1 KGHSH, CDR2 LQKENI. The CDR3 region has the DNA TGTGCCAGCTCTCGGGACAGGAGCTCCTACAATGAGCAGTTCTTC. Translated, it gives CASSRDRSSYNEQFF.